Listed here is a single T cell receptor beta chain. This entry comes from a study of blood T cell repertoires in COVID-19. Study-level background: Sample material is recorded as cDNA or gDNA derived from T cells, B-cell-depleted T cells, or PBMCs.

Measured with immunoSEQ multiplex PCR; TCRdb has only the in-frame clones, and not every one. The sample has 230,000 or so clones; roughly 84% are singletons. CDR1 is GTSNPN, CDR2 SVGIG, per germline (reference sequence). V was clipped by 2 bases and J by 0 bases, with 14 bases between them. This CDR3 has 16 amino acids. This receptor was taken from a man aged 35-49 years who had recovered from COVID-19. V usage is TRBV30 and J usage is TRBJ1-5; D may be TRBD1 (6 bases). The sample taken for sequencing was peripheral blood. The CDR3 sequence is CAWSHQGQYSNQPQHF. In DNA form, the CDR3 reads TGTGCCTGGAGTCACCAGGGGCAGTATAGCAATCAGCCCCAGCATTTT. Using reference TRBV30 and TRBJ1-5 for the parts outside the CDR3, the full variable domain is SQTIHQWPATLVQPVGSPLSLECTVEGTSNPNLYWYRQAAGRGLQLLFYSVGIGQISSEVPQNLSASRPQDRQFILSSKKLLLSDSGFYLCAWSHQGQYSNQPQHFGDGTRLSIL.